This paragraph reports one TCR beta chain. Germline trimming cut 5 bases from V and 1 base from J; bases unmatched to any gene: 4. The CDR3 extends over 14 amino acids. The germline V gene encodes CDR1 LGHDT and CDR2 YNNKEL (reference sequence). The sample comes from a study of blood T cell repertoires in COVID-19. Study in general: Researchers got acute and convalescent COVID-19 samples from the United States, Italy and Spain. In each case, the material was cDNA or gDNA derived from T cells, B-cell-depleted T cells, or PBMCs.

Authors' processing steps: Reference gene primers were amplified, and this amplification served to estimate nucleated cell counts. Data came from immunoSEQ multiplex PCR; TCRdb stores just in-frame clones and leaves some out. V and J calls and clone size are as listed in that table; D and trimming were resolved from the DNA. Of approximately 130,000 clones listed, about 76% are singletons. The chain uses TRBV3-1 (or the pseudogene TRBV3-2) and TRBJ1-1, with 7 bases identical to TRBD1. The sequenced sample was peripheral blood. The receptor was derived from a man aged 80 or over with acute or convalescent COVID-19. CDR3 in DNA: TGTGCCAGCAGCATCCGACAGGGGAACACTGAAGCTTTCTTT. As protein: CASSIRQGNTEAFF.